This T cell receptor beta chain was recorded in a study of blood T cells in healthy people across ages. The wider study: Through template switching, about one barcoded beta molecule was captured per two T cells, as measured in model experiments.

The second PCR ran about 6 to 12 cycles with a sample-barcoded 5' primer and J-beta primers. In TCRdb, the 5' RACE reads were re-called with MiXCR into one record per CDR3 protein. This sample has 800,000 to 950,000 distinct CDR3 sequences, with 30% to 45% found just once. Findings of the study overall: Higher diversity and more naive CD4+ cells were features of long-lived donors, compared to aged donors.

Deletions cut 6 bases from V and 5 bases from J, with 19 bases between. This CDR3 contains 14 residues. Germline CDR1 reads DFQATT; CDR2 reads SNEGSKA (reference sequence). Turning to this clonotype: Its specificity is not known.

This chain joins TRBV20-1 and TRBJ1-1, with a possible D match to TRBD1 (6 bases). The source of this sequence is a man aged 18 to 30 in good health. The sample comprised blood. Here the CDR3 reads CSARETGYGTEAFF. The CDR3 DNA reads TGCAGTGCACGGGAGACAGGCTACGGAACTGAAGCTTTCTTT.